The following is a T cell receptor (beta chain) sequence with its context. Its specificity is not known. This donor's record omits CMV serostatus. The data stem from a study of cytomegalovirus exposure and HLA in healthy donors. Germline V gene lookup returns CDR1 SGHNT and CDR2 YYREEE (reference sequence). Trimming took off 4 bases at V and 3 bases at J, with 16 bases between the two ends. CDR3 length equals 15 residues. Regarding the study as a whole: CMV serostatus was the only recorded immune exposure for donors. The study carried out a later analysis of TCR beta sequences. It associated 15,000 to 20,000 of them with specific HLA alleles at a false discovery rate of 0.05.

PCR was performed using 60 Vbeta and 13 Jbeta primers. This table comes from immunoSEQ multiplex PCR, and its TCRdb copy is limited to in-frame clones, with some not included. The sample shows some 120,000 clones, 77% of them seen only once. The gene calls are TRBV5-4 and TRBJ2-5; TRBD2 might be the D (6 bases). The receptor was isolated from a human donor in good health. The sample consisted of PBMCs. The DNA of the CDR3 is TGTGCCAGCAGCCCGGAACCTCGACTAGAAGAGACCCAGTACTTC. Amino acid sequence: CASSPEPRLEETQYF. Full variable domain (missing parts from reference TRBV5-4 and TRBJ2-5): ETGVTQSPTHLIKTRGQQVTLRCSSQSGHNTVSWYQQALGQGPQFIFQYYREEENGRGNFPPRFSGLQFPNYSSELNVNALELDDSALYLCASSPEPRLEETQYFGPGTRLLVL.